This T cell receptor beta chain was captured by sequencing in a study of CD8 T cells in ankylosing spondylitis. Overall study findings and caveats: Disease-linked clones were found to be CD8+ and relatively rare in peripheral blood. It appeared that ankylosing spondylitis blood was characterized by a TCR beta motif of eight highly homologous variants. Clones tied to disease were said to be significantly enriched in matched ankylosing spondylitis synovial fluid.

V gave up 3 bases and J gave up 6 bases, with 24 bases separating them. This CDR3 region has 18 residues. Germline V gene lookup returns CDR1 MNHEY and CDR2 SVGAGI. For this clonotype: Its antigen is not identified.

TCR beta libraries were made by quantitative 5'-RACE with molecular barcodes. Each CDR3 protein is one row after TCRdb ran MiXCR on the 5' RACE reads. The data hold 300,000 to 400,000 distinct CDR3 sequences, with around 10% observed a single time. The TCR was taken from a female donor with ankylosing spondylitis or in good health (not recorded which). The gene calls are TRBV6-5 and TRBJ2-1, with D tentatively TRBD2 (5 bases). The sample was blood, either unsorted or a sorted T cell fraction (not recorded which). The CDR3 protein is CASSYISAGTIHTNEQFF. The CDR3 coding sequence is TGTGCCAGCAGTTATATCTCGGCGGGTACCATCCACACCAATGAGCAGTTCTTC.